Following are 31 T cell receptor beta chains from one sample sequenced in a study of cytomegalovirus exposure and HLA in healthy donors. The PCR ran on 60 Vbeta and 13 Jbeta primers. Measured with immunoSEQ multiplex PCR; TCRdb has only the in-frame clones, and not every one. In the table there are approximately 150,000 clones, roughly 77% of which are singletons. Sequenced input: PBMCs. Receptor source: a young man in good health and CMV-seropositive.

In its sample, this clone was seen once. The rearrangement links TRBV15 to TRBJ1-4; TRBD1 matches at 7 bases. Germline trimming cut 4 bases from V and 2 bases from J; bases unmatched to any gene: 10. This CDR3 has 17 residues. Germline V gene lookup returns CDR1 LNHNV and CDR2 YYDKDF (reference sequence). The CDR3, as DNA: TGTGCCACCAGCACCTATACAGGGGCTCGGACTAATGAAAAACTGTTTTTT. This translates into CATSTYTGARTNEKLFF.

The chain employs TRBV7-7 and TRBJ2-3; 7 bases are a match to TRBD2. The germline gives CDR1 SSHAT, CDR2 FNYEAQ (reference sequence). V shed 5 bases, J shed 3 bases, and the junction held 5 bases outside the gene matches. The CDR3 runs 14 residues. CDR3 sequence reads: CASSTGGYTDTQYF. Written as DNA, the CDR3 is TGTGCCAGCAGCACGGGAGGTTATACAGATACGCAGTATTTT.

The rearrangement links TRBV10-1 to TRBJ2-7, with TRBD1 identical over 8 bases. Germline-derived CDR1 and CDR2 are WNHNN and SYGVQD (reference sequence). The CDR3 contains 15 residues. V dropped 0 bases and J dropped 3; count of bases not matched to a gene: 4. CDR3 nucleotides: TGCGCCAGCAGTGAGTCGGGCAGGGGGCTCTACGAGCAGTACTTC. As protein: CASSESGRGLYEQYF.

This CDR3 reads CASSPTGGAGDTQYF. CDR3 nucleotide sequence: TGTGCCAGCTCACCAACCGGGGGGGCAGGAGATACGCAGTATTTT. V is TRBV18 and J is TRBJ2-3, with 8 bases lining up with TRBD2. V was clipped by 2 bases and J by 5 bases; unmatched bases: 6. CDR3 length equals 15 residues. Per germline, CDR1 KGHSH and CDR2 LQKENI.

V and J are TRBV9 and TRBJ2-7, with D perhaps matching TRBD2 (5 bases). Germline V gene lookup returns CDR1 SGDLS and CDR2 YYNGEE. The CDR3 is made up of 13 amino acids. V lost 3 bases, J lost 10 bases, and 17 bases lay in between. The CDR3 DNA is TGTGCCAGCAGCGGCAGCATGAGGGAGATACAGTACTTC. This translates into CASSGSMREIQYF.

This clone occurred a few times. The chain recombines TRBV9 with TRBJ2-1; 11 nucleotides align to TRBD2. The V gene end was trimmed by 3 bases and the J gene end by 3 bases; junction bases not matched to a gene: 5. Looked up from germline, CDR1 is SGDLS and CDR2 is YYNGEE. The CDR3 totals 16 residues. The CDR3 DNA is TGTGCCAGCAGCGGAGGGGGGACTAGCGGCTACAATGAGCAGTTCTTC. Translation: CASSGGGTSGYNEQFF.

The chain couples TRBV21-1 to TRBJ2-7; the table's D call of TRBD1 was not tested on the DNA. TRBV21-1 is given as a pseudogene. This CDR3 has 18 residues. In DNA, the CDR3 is TGTGCCAGCAGCAAAGCGACCAGACCGGGACAAAACACCTACGAGCAGTACTTC. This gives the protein CASSKATRPGQNTYEQYF.

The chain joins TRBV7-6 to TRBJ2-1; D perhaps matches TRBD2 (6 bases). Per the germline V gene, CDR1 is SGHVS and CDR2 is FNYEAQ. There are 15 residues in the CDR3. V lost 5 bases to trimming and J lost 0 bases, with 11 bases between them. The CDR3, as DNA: TGTGCCAGCAGCGCGCGGGGTAGCTCCTACAATGAGCAGTTCTTC. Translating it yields CASSARGSSYNEQFF.

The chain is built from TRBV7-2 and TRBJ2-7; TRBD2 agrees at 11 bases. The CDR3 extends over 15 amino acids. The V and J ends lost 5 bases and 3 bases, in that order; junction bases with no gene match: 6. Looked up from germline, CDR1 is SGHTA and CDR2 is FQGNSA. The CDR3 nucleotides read TGTGCCAGCAGCCTTACTAGCGGGGGTTTCTACGAGCAGTACTTC. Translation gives CASSLTSGGFYEQYF.

CDR3 in amino acids: CASKTTSGTGELFF. The CDR3 nucleotides are TGTGCCAGCAAGACGACTAGCGGGACCGGGGAGCTGTTTTTT. The chain combines TRBV2 with TRBJ2-2; 10 nucleotides agree with TRBD2. The CDR3 loop spans 14 amino acids. Looked up from germline, CDR1 is SNHLY and CDR2 is FYNNEI. Trimming removed 7 bases from V and 5 bases from J; junction bases left unmatched: 4.

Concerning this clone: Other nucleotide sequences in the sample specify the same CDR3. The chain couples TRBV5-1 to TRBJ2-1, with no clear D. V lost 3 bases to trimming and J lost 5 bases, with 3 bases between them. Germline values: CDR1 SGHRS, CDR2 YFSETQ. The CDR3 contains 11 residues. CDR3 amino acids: CASSSDNEQFF. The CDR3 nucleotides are TGCGCCAGCAGCTCAGACAATGAGCAGTTCTTC.

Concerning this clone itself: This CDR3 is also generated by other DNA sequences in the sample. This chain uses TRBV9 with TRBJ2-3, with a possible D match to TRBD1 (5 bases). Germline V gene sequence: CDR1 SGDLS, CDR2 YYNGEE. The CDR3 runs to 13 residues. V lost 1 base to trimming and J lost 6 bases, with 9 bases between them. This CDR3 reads CASSVTGVDTQYF. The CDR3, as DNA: TGTGCCAGCAGCGTAACAGGAGTGGATACGCAGTATTTT. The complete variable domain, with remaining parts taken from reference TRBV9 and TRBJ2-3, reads DSGVTQTPKHLITATGQRVTLRCSPRSGDLSVYWYQQSLDQGLQFLIQYYNGEERAKGNILERFSAQQFPDLHSELNLSSLELGDSALYFCASSVTGVDTQYFGPGTRLTVL.

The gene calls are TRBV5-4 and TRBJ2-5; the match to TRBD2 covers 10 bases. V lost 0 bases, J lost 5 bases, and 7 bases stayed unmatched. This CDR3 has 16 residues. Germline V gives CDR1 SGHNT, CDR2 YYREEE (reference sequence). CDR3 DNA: TGTGCCAGCAGCTTGGCAAGCGGGGGGGCAAGTGAGACCCAGTACTTC. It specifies CASSLASGGASETQYF.

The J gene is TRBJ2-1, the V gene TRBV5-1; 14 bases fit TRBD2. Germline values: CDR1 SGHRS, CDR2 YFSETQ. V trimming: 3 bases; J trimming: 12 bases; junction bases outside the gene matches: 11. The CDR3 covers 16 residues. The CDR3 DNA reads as TGCGCCAGCAGCTATACGACTAGCGGGGGGGTCCTTGGGCAGTTCTTC. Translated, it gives CASSYTTSGGVLGQFF. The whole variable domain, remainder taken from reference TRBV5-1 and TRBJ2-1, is KAGVTQTPRYLIKTRGQQVTLSCSPISGHRSVSWYQQTPGQGLQFLFEYFSETQRNKGNFPGRFSGRQFSNSRSEMNVSTLELGDSALYLCASSYTTSGGVLGQFFGPGTRLTVL.

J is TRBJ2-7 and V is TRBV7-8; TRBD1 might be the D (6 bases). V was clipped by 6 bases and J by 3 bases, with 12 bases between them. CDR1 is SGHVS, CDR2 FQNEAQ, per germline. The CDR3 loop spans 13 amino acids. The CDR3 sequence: CASSLGALYEQYF. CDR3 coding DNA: TGTGCCAGCAGTTTGGGGGCCCTCTACGAGCAGTACTTC.

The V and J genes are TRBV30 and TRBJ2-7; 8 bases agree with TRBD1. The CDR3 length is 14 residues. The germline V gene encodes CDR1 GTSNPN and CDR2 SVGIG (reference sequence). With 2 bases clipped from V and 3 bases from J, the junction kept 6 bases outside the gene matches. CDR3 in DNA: TGTGCCTGGAGTTCGCCAGGACAGGGCTACGAGCAGTACTTC. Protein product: CAWSSPGQGYEQYF.

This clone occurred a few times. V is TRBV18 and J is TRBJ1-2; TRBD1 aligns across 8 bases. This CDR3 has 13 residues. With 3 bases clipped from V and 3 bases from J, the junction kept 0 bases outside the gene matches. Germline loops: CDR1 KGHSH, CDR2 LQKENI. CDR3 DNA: TGTGCCAGCTCACCGGACAGGGACTATGGCTACACCTTC. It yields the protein CASSPDRDYGYTF.

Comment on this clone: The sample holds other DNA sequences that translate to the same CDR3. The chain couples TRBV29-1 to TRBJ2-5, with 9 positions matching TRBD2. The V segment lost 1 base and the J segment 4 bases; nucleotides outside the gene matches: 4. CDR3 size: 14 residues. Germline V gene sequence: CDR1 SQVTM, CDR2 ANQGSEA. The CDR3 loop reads CSVEGGGERETQYF. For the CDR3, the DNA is TGCAGCGTTGAAGGCGGGGGGGAAAGAGAGACCCAGTACTTC.

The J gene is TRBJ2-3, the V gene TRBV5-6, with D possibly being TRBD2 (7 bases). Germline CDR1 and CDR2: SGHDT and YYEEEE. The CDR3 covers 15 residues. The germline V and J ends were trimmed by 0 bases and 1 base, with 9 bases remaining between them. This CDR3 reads CASSLGGGRTDTQYF. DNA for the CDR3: TGTGCCAGCAGCTTGGGGGGGGGCCGCACAGATACGCAGTATTTT.

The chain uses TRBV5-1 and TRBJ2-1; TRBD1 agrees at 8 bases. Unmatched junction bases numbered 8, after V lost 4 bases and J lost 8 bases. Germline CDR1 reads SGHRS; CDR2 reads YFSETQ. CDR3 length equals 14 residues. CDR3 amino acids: CASSDGTGADEQFF. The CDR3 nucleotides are TGCGCCAGCAGCGACGGGACAGGTGCCGATGAGCAGTTCTTC.

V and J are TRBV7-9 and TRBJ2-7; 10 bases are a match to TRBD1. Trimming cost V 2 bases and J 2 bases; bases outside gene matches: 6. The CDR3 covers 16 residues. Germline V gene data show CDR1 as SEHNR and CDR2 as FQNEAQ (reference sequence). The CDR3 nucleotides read TGTGCCAGCAGCTTAACCGGGACAGGGGCCCCCTACGAGCAGTACTTC. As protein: CASSLTGTGAPYEQYF.

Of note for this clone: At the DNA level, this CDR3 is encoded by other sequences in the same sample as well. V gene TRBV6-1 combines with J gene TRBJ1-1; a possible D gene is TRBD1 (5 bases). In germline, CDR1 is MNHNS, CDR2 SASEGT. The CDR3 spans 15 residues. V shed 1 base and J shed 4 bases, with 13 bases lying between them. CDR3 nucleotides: TGTGCCAGCAGTGAAGTCGGGGGTGAGGGCACTGAAGCTTTCTTT. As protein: CASSEVGGEGTEAFF.

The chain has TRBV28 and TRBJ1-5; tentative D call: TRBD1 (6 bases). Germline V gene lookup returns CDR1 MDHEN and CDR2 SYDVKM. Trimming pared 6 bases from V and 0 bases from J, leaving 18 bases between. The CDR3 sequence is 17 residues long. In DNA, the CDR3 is TGTGCCAGCAGACAACCGGGACAACCACATAGCAATCAGCCCCAGCATTTT. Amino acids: CASRQPGQPHSNQPQHF.

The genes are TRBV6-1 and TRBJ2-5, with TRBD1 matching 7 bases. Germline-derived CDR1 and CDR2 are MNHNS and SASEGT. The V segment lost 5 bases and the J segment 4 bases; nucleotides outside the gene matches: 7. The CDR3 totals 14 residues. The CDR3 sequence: CASSHGQEVETQYF. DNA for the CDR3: TGTGCCAGCAGTCACGGACAGGAGGTAGAGACCCAGTACTTC.

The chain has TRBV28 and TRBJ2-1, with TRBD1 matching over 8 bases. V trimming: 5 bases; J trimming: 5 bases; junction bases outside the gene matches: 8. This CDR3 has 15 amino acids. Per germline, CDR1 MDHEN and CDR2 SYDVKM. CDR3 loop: CASSRGTGLNNEQFF. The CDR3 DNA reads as TGTGCCAGCAGTCGGGGGACAGGACTAAACAATGAGCAGTTCTTC. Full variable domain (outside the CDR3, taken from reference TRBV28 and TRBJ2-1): DVKVTQSSRYLVKRTGEKVFLECVQDMDHENMFWYRQDPGLGLRLIYFSYDVKMKEKGDIPEGYSVSREKKERFSLILESASTNQTSMYLCASSRGTGLNNEQFFGPGTRLTVL.

The CDR3 protein is CASSRGRGRDTEAFF. The CDR3 DNA follows: TGCGCCAGCAGCCGGGGGAGGGGCAGGGACACTGAAGCTTTCTTT. This chain connects TRBV5-1 to TRBJ1-1; the D gene is possibly TRBD1 (5 bases). This CDR3 contains 15 residues. V was pared by 4 bases and J by 3 bases, with 16 bases between. Germline V gene lookup returns CDR1 SGHRS and CDR2 YFSETQ.

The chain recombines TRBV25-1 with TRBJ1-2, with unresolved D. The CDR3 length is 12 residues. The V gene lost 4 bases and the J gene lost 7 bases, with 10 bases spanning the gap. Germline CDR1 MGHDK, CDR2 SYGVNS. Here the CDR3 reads CASSAGWGGYTF. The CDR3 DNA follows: TGTGCCAGCAGTGCGGGGTGGGGTGGCTACACCTTC.

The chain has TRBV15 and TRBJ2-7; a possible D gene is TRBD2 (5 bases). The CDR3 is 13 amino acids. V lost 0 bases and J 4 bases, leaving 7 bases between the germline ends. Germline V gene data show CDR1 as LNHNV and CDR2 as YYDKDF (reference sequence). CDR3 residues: CATSRDPGYEQYF. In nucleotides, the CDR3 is TGTGCCACCAGCAGAGATCCGGGGTACGAGCAGTACTTC.

The chain's CDR3 is CASSHRVTYEQYF. The CDR3 nucleotides read TGTGCCAGCAGCCACAGGGTCACCTACGAGCAGTACTTC. The rearrangement links TRBV14 to TRBJ2-7; tentatively, D is TRBD1 (5 bases). Trimming shortened V by 3 bases and J by 2 bases, and 8 bases separated the two germline ends. This CDR3 is built from 13 residues. CDR1 and CDR2 from the germline V gene are SGHDN and FVKESK.

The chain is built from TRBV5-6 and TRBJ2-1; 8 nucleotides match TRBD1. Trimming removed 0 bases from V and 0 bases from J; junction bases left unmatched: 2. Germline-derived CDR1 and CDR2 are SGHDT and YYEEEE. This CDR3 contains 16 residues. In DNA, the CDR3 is TGTGCCAGCAGCTTGGGACAGGGGTTCTCCTACAATGAGCAGTTCTTC. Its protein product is CASSLGQGFSYNEQFF. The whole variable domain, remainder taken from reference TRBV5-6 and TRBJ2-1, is DAGVTQSPTHLIKTRGQQVTLRCSPKSGHDTVSWYQQALGQGPQFIFQYYEEEERQRGNFPDRFSGHQFPNYSSELNVNALLLGDSALYLCASSLGQGFSYNEQFFGPGTRLTVL.

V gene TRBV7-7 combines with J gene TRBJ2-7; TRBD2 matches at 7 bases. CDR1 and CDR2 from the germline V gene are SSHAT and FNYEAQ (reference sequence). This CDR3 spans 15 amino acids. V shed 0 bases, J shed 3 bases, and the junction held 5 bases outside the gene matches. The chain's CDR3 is CASSLASGEGYEQYF. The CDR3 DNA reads TGTGCCAGCAGCTTAGCCTCGGGGGAGGGCTACGAGCAGTACTTC.